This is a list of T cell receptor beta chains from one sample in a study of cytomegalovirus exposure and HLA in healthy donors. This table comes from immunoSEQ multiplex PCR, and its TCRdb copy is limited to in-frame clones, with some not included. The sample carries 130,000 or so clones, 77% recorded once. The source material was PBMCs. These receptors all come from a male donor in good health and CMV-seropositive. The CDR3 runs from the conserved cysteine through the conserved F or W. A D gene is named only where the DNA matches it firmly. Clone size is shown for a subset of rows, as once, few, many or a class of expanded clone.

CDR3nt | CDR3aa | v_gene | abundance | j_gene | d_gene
TGTGCCTGGGCAGGGACTGGGGCCAACGTCCTGACTTTC | CAWAGTGANVLTF | TRBV30 | NA | TRBJ2-6 | NA
TGTGCCAGCAGTTCCCCGGGACAGGGACGGGATGGCTACACCTTC | CASSSPGQGRDGYTF | TRBV27 | NA | TRBJ1-2 | TRBD1
TGTGCCAGCAAAGCGGGTATACCTGGGGGGCAGTTCTTC | CASKAGIPGGQFF | TRBV2 | NA | TRBJ2-1 | NA
TGTGCCAGCAGTTGGACAGGGTCAAAACGGTACGAGCAGTACTTC | CASSWTGSKRYEQYF | TRBV6-5 | few | TRBJ2-7 | TRBD1
TGTGCCAGCAGTTTCAGTCGGACAAATGAAGCTTTCTTT | CASSFSRTNEAFF | TRBV28 | NA | TRBJ1-1 | NA
TGTGCCAGCAGCACGACTCAAACAGATACGCAGTATTTT | CASSTTQTDTQYF | TRBV5-4 | few | TRBJ2-3 | NA
TGTGCCAGTAGTATAGTGGCCAGCACAGATACGCAGTATTTT | CASSIVASTDTQYF | TRBV19 | NA | TRBJ2-3 | NA
TGCGCCAGCAGCCAAGATAGGGTCTCTGGGGCCAACGGCCTGACTTTC | CASSQDRVSGANGLTF | TRBV4-1 | NA | TRBJ2-6 | NA
TGTGCCAGCAGTCCGGGGAGCAGGGAAAAACTGTTTTTT | CASSPGSREKLFF | TRBV28 | NA | TRBJ1-4 | NA
TGTGCCAGCATAGATACCTGGTGGGACAGGGTCAGCAATCAGCCCCAGCATTTT | CASIDTWWDRVSNQPQHF | TRBV28 | NA | TRBJ1-5 | TRBD1
TGCAGTACAGGAAGATACAACGAGCAGTACTTC | CSTGRYNEQYF | TRBV20-1 | NA | TRBJ2-7 | NA
TGTGCCATCAGTGAGTTGCAGGGCCCTAATTCACCCCTCCACTTT | CAISELQGPNSPLHF | TRBV10-3 | NA | TRBJ1-6 | NA
TGCAGCGTTGCTAAGGGACTAGCGGGACAAGAGACCCAGTACTTC | CSVAKGLAGQETQYF | TRBV29-1 | NA | TRBJ2-5 | TRBD2
TGTGCCAGCAGTTTTAACCTCGAGGAGACCCAGTACTTC | CASSFNLEETQYF | TRBV28 | NA | TRBJ2-5 | NA
TGTGCCAGCAGCTTAGTAAGGGGGTACGAGCAGTACTTC | CASSLVRGYEQYF | TRBV7-2 | NA | TRBJ2-7 | NA
TGTGCCAGCAGTTTCGGGGGGGGGTCCTACGAGCAGTACTTC | CASSFGGGSYEQYF | TRBV28 | NA | TRBJ2-7 | TRBD2
TGTGCCAGCACCTTGACTAGCGGGAGGGCCCCGTTCTTC | CASTLTSGRAPFF | TRBV28 | NA | TRBJ2-1 | TRBD2
TGCGCCAGCAGCTTGGCAGGGGAGAGGGACACTGAAGCTTTCTTT | CASSLAGERDTEAFF | TRBV5-1 | NA | TRBJ1-1 | NA
TGTGCCAGCAGCCCCCGTTCGGATGGAGAGCAGTACTTC | CASSPRSDGEQYF | TRBV7-9 | once | TRBJ2-5 | NA
TGTGCCAGCAGTGCTGGGGGCGAGACCCAGTACTTC | CASSAGGETQYF | TRBV6-1 | NA | TRBJ2-5 | NA
TGTGCCAGCAGTCGGACAGGGGGGCCTCTAGAGACCCAGTACTTC | CASSRTGGPLETQYF | TRBV27 | NA | TRBJ2-5 | TRBD1
TGTGCCAGCAGTTTACCGCTACGTCGGACTAGCGGGAGGGCCCATATAGATACGCAGTATTTT | CASSLPLRRTSGRAHIDTQYF | TRBV28 | NA | TRBJ2-3 | TRBD2
TGTGCCAGCAGCCTACCCGCAGGGGTCGACGAGCAGTACTTC | CASSLPAGVDEQYF | TRBV6-6 | NA | TRBJ2-7 | NA
TGTGCCAGCAGTTATTTGGGTGAGATCCTTACCTCTGGGGCCAACGGCCTGACTTTC | CASSYLGEILTSGANGLTF | TRBV27 | NA | TRBJ2-6 | NA
TGTGCCAGCAGTTACTCCCAGGGCGTGAACTATGGCTACACCTTC | CASSYSQGVNYGYTF | TRBV6-6 | NA | TRBJ1-2 | NA